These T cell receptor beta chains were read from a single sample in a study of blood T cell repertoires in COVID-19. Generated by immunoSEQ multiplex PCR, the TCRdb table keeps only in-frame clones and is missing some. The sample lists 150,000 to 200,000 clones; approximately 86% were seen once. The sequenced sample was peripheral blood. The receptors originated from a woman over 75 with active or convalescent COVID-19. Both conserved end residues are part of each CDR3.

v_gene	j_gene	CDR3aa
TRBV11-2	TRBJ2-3	CASSYPRLAGGHTDTQYF
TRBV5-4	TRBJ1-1	CASSSTGGRTEAFF
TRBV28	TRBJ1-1	CASSRTMRQGKAFF
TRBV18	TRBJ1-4	CASSLGGGTGEKLFF
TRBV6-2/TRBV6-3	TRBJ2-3	CASSYAGTSTDTQYF
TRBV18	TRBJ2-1	CASSSLAGGGENEQFF
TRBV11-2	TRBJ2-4	CASSLRGQGSPKNIQYF
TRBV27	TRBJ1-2	CASTDRVNYGYTF
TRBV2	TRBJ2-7	CASSPPSGSSYEQYF
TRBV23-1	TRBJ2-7	CASSRPGQDIYEQYF
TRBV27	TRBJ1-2	CARDSSGTDNYGYTF
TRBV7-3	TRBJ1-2	CASSLSPGNYGYTF
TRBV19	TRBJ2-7	CASSRGQSLGEQYF
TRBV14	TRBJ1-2	CASSQQLNYGYTF
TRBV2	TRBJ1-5	CASADRPEGPQHF
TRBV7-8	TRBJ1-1	CASSLARSLNTEAFF
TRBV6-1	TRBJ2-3	CASSGSFRTTSDTQYF